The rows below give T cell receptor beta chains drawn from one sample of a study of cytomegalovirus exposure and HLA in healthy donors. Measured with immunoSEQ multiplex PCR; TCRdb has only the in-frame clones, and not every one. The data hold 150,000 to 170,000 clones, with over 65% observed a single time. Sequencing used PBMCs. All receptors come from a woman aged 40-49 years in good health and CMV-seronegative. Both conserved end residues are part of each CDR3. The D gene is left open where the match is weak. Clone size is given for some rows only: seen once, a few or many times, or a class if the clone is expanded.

cdr3_nt: TGTGCTAGTGGTCCCCCGGGACAGGGGGATGGCTACACCTTC
cdr3_aa: CASGPPGQGDGYTF
v_call: TRBV12-5
d_call: TRBD1
j_call: TRBJ1-2
clone_size: once
cdr3_length: 14

cdr3_nt: TGCGCCAGCAGCATCGATTTACAGGGGAACACTGAAGCTTTCTTT
cdr3_aa: CASSIDLQGNTEAFF
v_call: TRBV5-1
d_call: -
j_call: TRBJ1-1
clone_size: -
cdr3_length: 15

cdr3_nt: TGTGCCAGCAGCGTAGCAGGGGCCAGCTCCTACGAGCAGTACTTC
cdr3_aa: CASSVAGASSYEQYF
v_call: TRBV9
d_call: -
j_call: TRBJ2-7
clone_size: -
cdr3_length: 15

cdr3_nt: TGCGCCAGCAGCCAACAGGGCTGGGCTACTGGGGCCAACGTCCTGACTTTC
cdr3_aa: CASSQQGWATGANVLTF
v_call: TRBV5-1
d_call: -
j_call: TRBJ2-6
clone_size: -
cdr3_length: 17

cdr3_nt: TGCGCCAGCAGCCAAGGTACAAGGGGTCAGGGGCAGTTCTTC
cdr3_aa: CASSQGTRGQGQFF
v_call: TRBV4-1
d_call: -
j_call: TRBJ2-1
clone_size: -
cdr3_length: 14

cdr3_nt: TGTGCCATCAGTGGTGGGAGAAACCAAGAGACCCAGTACTTC
cdr3_aa: CAISGGRNQETQYF
v_call: TRBV10-3
d_call: -
j_call: TRBJ2-5
clone_size: -
cdr3_length: 14

cdr3_nt: TGTGCCAGCAGCCATTCAGAGGGCTACGGGGAGACCCAGTACTTC
cdr3_aa: CASSHSEGYGETQYF
v_call: TRBV7-6
d_call: -
j_call: TRBJ2-5
clone_size: -
cdr3_length: 15

cdr3_nt: TGCAGCGTTGCGACTAGCGGGGAAGAGACCCAGTACTTC
cdr3_aa: CSVATSGEETQYF
v_call: TRBV29-1
d_call: TRBD2
j_call: TRBJ2-5
clone_size: -
cdr3_length: 13

cdr3_nt: TGTGCCAGCAGCACCCAGACTAGCTTTGTCACAGATACGCAGTATTTT
cdr3_aa: CASSTQTSFVTDTQYF
v_call: TRBV11-3
d_call: TRBD2
j_call: TRBJ2-3
clone_size: once
cdr3_length: 16

cdr3_nt: TGTGCCAGCAGCTTATCCCGCGGGGAGGATACGCAGTATTTT
cdr3_aa: CASSLSRGEDTQYF
v_call: TRBV11-3
d_call: -
j_call: TRBJ2-3
clone_size: -
cdr3_length: 14

cdr3_nt: TGCGCCAGCAGCTTGGGCGATTACACAGATACGCAGTATTTT
cdr3_aa: CASSLGDYTDTQYF
v_call: TRBV5-1
d_call: -
j_call: TRBJ2-3
clone_size: -
cdr3_length: 14

cdr3_nt: TGCGCCAGCAGCCTACTAGCGGGAACTATCAATGAGCAGTTCTTC
cdr3_aa: CASSLLAGTINEQFF
v_call: TRBV4-1
d_call: TRBD2
j_call: TRBJ2-1
clone_size: -
cdr3_length: 15

cdr3_nt: TGTGCCAGCAGTGCCCCGAACAAGGGACAGACAAGACCGAACACTGAAGCTTTCTTC
cdr3_aa: CASSAPNKGQTRPNTEAFF
v_call: TRBV6-1
d_call: TRBD1
j_call: TRBJ1-1
clone_size: -
cdr3_length: 19

cdr3_nt: TGTGCCAGCAGCTTAGCTGGTAACGCGGAGACCCAGTACTTC
cdr3_aa: CASSLAGNAETQYF
v_call: TRBV7-9
d_call: -
j_call: TRBJ2-5
clone_size: once
cdr3_length: 14

cdr3_nt: TGTGCCAGCAGCCTAGCCCAGGGGACCTATGGCTACACCTTC
cdr3_aa: CASSLAQGTYGYTF
v_call: TRBV7-8
d_call: -
j_call: TRBJ1-2
clone_size: -
cdr3_length: 14

cdr3_nt: TGTGCCAGCAGTTACCCGACTCCTGGAAACACCATATATTTT
cdr3_aa: CASSYPTPGNTIYF
v_call: TRBV6-6
d_call: -
j_call: TRBJ1-3
clone_size: once
cdr3_length: 14

cdr3_nt: TGTGCCAGCATTCATCAACGGGGTGAAAAACTGTTTTTT
cdr3_aa: CASIHQRGEKLFF
v_call: TRBV6-6
d_call: -
j_call: TRBJ1-4
clone_size: -
cdr3_length: 13

cdr3_nt: TGTGCCAGTACTTTACAGGGGGCATACACAGATACGCAGTATTTT
cdr3_aa: CASTLQGAYTDTQYF
v_call: TRBV19
d_call: TRBD1
j_call: TRBJ2-3
clone_size: -
cdr3_length: 15

cdr3_nt: TGTGCCAGCAGACCTTGGGAGGACAGGAGCTCCTACGAGCAGTACTTC
cdr3_aa: CASRPWEDRSSYEQYF
v_call: TRBV7-9
d_call: -
j_call: TRBJ2-7
clone_size: -
cdr3_length: 16

cdr3_nt: TGTGCCAGCAGCTTGGGGAGCCCTGCCTACGAGCAGTACTTC
cdr3_aa: CASSLGSPAYEQYF
v_call: TRBV5-6
d_call: -
j_call: TRBJ2-7
clone_size: -
cdr3_length: 14

cdr3_nt: TGTGCCAGCAGCTTCCAGGGGGCGCTGCCCGGCGAGCAGTACTTC
cdr3_aa: CASSFQGALPGEQYF
v_call: TRBV11-3
d_call: TRBD1
j_call: TRBJ2-7
clone_size: -
cdr3_length: 15

cdr3_nt: TGTGCCAGCAGCTACCGGATGGAGGAGACCCAGTACTTC
cdr3_aa: CASSYRMEETQYF
v_call: TRBV6-5
d_call: -
j_call: TRBJ2-5
clone_size: few
cdr3_length: 13

cdr3_nt: TGTGCCAGCATGGTCGGGGGAGCAGGGGCCAACGTCCTGACTTTC
cdr3_aa: CASMVGGAGANVLTF
v_call: TRBV2
d_call: -
j_call: TRBJ2-6
clone_size: once
cdr3_length: 15

cdr3_nt: TGCGCCAGCAGCTTGGAAGCAGGGATGGTGAATTCACCCCTCCACTTT
cdr3_aa: CASSLEAGMVNSPLHF
v_call: TRBV5-1
d_call: -
j_call: TRBJ1-6
clone_size: few
cdr3_length: 16

cdr3_nt: TGTGCCAGCACAAAACAGGGTCATAACACCAAAAACATTCAGTACTTC
cdr3_aa: CASTKQGHNTKNIQYF
v_call: TRBV28
d_call: -
j_call: TRBJ2-4
clone_size: -
cdr3_length: 16

cdr3_nt: TGCGCCAGCAGCCCCCCGACAGCATACAATGAGCAGTTCTTC
cdr3_aa: CASSPPTAYNEQFF
v_call: TRBV5-1
d_call: -
j_call: TRBJ2-1
clone_size: -
cdr3_length: 14

cdr3_nt: TGCGCCAGCAGCTTGGCCTATTTGACAGACAGCTACAATGAGCAGTTCTTC
cdr3_aa: CASSLAYLTDSYNEQFF
v_call: TRBV5-1
d_call: -
j_call: TRBJ2-1
clone_size: -
cdr3_length: 17

cdr3_nt: TGCGCCAGCAGCTGGAGCTCACAGGGGGTCACTGAAGCTTTCTTT
cdr3_aa: CASSWSSQGVTEAFF
v_call: TRBV5-1
d_call: TRBD1
j_call: TRBJ1-1
clone_size: few
cdr3_length: 15

cdr3_nt: TGTGCCAGCAGTTATGTCCTCGCGAACACCGGGGAGCTGTTTTTT
cdr3_aa: CASSYVLANTGELFF
v_call: TRBV6-6
d_call: -
j_call: TRBJ2-2
clone_size: -
cdr3_length: 15

cdr3_nt: TGTGCCAGCAGTTGGGCTGGGGGGAGCTATGGCTACACCTTC
cdr3_aa: CASSWAGGSYGYTF
v_call: TRBV27
d_call: -
j_call: TRBJ1-2
clone_size: -
cdr3_length: 14

cdr3_nt: TGCGCCAGCAGCTTGGTGGGGAGGGAAGATACGCAGTATTTT
cdr3_aa: CASSLVGREDTQYF
v_call: TRBV5-1
d_call: TRBD2
j_call: TRBJ2-3
clone_size: -
cdr3_length: 14

cdr3_nt: TGTGCCTGGAGGGCCGGGGTAGGCTATGGCTACACCTTC
cdr3_aa: CAWRAGVGYGYTF
v_call: TRBV30
d_call: -
j_call: TRBJ1-2
clone_size: -
cdr3_length: 13

cdr3_nt: TGTGCCAGTAGTTTGGGGTGGGGCGCTGAAGCTTTCTTT
cdr3_aa: CASSLGWGAEAFF
v_call: TRBV19
d_call: -
j_call: TRBJ1-1
clone_size: -
cdr3_length: 13